This T cell receptor beta chain was recovered during a study of a mutant IDH1 vaccine in newly diagnosed glioma. Study as a whole: Treated patients had a mean age of roughly 40 years and a 62.5% male, roughly 40% female split.

Specified time point: baseline, week 1 (first vaccination visit). Treatment meaning: pre-vaccination baseline after standard-of-care therapy. Comment on this clone: The antigen is not known.

Overall study results and limits: Pseudoprogression appeared independent of alterations in top peripheral clonotypes.

Produced via immunoSEQ multiplex PCR; TCRdb's table is partial and in-frame only. Among about 66,000 clones listed, 70% to 90% were seen once. CDR3 length: 15 residues. V gave up 2 bases and J gave up 0 bases; unmatched junction bases: 4. Germline lookup yields CDR1 SGHNT and CDR2 YYREEE (reference sequence). J is TRBJ1-1 and V is TRBV5-4, with 7 positions matching TRBD1. This sample comprised PBMCs, obtained from a glioma patient treated with radiotherapy, temozolomide or both. The clonotype was recovered from a man aged 25-45 years with glioma. CDR3 residues: CASSFKGALNTEAFF. For the CDR3, the DNA is TGTGCCAGCAGCTTTAAGGGGGCCTTGAACACTGAAGCTTTCTTT.